The 10 T cell receptor beta chains presented below share a single source sample, sequenced in a study of shared clonotypes between healthy human individuals. The naive CD8 fraction comprised CD45RO-negative cells positively selected for CCR7 and excluded terminally differentiated effector memory CD45RA+ cells. TCRdb's copy holds only in-frame clones and misses some; the assay was immunoSEQ multiplex PCR. The repertoire includes about 800,000 clones, about 96% of them detected once, and roughly 0.23% sits in the top ten. Source material: naive CD8+ T cells sorted from blood. The receptors here all came from a man aged 25-45 years in good health.

In this sample, this clone turned up a few times. The chain joins TRBV6-1 to TRBJ2-7; D might be TRBD1 or TRBD2, each matching 5 bases. The V end lost 2 bases, the J end lost 2 bases, and 13 bases lay between the germline ends. The CDR3 consists of 15 residues. CDR1 and CDR2 from the germline V gene are MNHNS and SASEGT. The CDR3 reads CASSESGPGAYEQYF. The DNA for the CDR3 is TGTGCCAGCAGTGAATCGGGGCCCGGGGCCTACGAGCAGTACTTC.

The gene calls are TRBV5-1 and TRBJ1-2; TRBD1 matches at 8 bases. CDR1 is SGHRS and CDR2 is YFSETQ in the germline V gene. The CDR3 is made up of 13 amino acids. Unmatched junction bases numbered 2, after V lost 1 base and J lost 6 bases. The CDR3 nucleotides read TGCGCCAGCAGCTTGAAGGACAGGGATGGCTACACCTTC. Translated: CASSLKDRDGYTF.

The rearrangement links TRBV5-1 to TRBJ2-7; 7 nucleotides match TRBD1. CDR1 is SGHRS, CDR2 YFSETQ, per germline. The CDR3 runs 15 residues. The junction had 9 bases not matched to a gene; V was cut back by 2 bases and J by 4 bases. The CDR3 loop is CASSFEQGVGYEQYF. DNA for the CDR3: TGCGCCAGCAGCTTCGAGCAGGGGGTTGGATACGAGCAGTACTTC.

As concerns this clone: In the same sample, other DNA sequences code for this CDR3. V usage is TRBV5-5 and J usage is TRBJ2-3; D is unresolved. There are 15 residues in the CDR3. Trimming stripped 0 bases from V and 0 bases from J, with 8 bases between. The germline V gene encodes CDR1 SGHKS and CDR2 YYEKEE (reference sequence). CDR3: CASSLGLASTDTQYF. The CDR3 DNA sequence: TGTGCCAGCAGCTTGGGGCTGGCTAGCACAGATACGCAGTATTTT.

V usage is TRBV7-9 and J usage is TRBJ2-5; no reliable D call. The germline V and J ends were trimmed by 9 bases and 4 bases, with 9 bases remaining between them. Germline V gene sequence: CDR1 SEHNR, CDR2 FQNEAQ (reference sequence). This CDR3 has 11 residues. The CDR3 region has the DNA TGTGCCAGTTCTTGGGCAGAGACCCAGTACTTC. It translates to CASSWAETQYF.

This chain joins TRBV11-2 and TRBJ1-1, with D unresolved. Trimming took off 3 bases at V and 6 bases at J, with 11 bases between the two ends. Germline V lookup: CDR1 SGHAT, CDR2 FQNNGV. CDR3 size: 13 residues. CDR3 region: CASSFGNAAEAFF. In DNA, the CDR3 is TGTGCCAGCAGCTTCGGTAACGCCGCTGAAGCTTTCTTT.

The chain is built from TRBV7-9 and TRBJ1-5; 9 bases line up with TRBD1. Germline V lookup: CDR1 SEHNR, CDR2 FQNEAQ (reference sequence). V shed 3 bases, J shed 1 base, and the junction held 13 bases outside the gene matches. The CDR3 has 19 residues. The CDR3 DNA is TGTGCCAGCAGCTTGGGGGACAGGGATGCAAAGGGGAGCAATCAGCCCCAGCATTTT. Its translation: CASSLGDRDAKGSNQPQHF.

The rearrangement links TRBV2 to TRBJ2-5; D possibly corresponds to TRBD1 (7 bases). Germline CDR1 reads SNHLY; CDR2 reads FYNNEI. The CDR3 has 18 amino acids. Trimming left V 9 bases short and J 1 base short, with 27 bases between. The CDR3 region has the DNA TGTGCCAGTACACTGAGTTCGGAGGGGGCGCCCCTCCAAGAGACCCAGTACTTC. Protein sequence: CASTLSSEGAPLQETQYF.

The chain uses TRBV15 and TRBJ2-5; D is unresolved. With 1 base removed from V and 3 bases from J, the gap between germline ends came to 6 bases. This CDR3 contains 13 residues. The germline gives CDR1 LNHNV, CDR2 YYDKDF (reference sequence). The CDR3, as DNA: TGTGCCACCAGCAGAGCGGGCGAAGAGACCCAGTACTTC. It codes for CATSRAGEETQYF.

This chain joins TRBV4-1 and TRBJ2-5; the match to TRBD2 covers 13 bases. Looked up from germline, CDR1 is MGHRA and CDR2 is YSYEKL. The CDR3 consists of 18 residues. With V trimmed by 1 base and J by 4 bases, 9 bases remained unmatched. The CDR3 DNA reads as TGCGCCAGCAGCCAAGGATTACTAGCGGGAGGGTTGGTAGAGACCCAGTACTTC. This encodes CASSQGLLAGGLVETQYF.